The sequence of this T cell receptor (beta chain) was determined in a study of CD8 T cells in ankylosing spondylitis. Notes on the study in general: Significant enrichment of disease-linked clones was reportedly seen in matched ankylosing spondylitis synovial fluid. Seemingly distinctive of ankylosing spondylitis blood was a TCR beta motif formed by eight highly homologous variants.

Notes on this clonotype: Its antigen is unidentified.

Via MiXCR, TCRdb re-called the 5' RACE reads, giving one row per CDR3 protein. This table has about 220,000 distinct CDR3 sequences, approximately 7.4% appearing once. Between the trimmed V and J ends, which lost 1 base and 9 bases, there was a span of 9 bases. Germline V gene sequence: CDR1 MNHEY, CDR2 SMNVEV (reference sequence). The CDR3 covers 13 residues. Sequences were obtained from blood, either unsorted or a sorted T cell fraction (not recorded which). This clonotype originated in a male donor with ankylosing spondylitis. This rearrangement joins TRBV27 to TRBJ2-2; D possibly corresponds to TRBD2 (6 bases). The CDR3, as DNA: TGTGCCAGCAGTTTATTGGGACTCCGGGAGCTGTTTTTT. It encodes CASSLLGLRELFF.